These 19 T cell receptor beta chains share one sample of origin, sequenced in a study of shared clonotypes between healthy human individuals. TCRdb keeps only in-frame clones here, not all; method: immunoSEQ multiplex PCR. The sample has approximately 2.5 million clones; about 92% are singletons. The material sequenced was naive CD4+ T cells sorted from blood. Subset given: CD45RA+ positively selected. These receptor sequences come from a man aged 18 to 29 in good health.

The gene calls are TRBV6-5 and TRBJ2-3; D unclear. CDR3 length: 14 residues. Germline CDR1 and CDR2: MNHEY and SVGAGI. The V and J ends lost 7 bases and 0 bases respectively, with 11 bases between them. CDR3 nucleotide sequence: TGTGCCAGCACCCTAGGCAGAAGCACAGATACGCAGTATTTT. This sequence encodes CASTLGRSTDTQYF.

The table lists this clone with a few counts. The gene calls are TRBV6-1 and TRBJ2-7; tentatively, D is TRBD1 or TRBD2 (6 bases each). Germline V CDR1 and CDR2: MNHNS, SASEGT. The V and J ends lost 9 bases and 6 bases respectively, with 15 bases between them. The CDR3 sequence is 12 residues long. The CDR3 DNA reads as TGTGCCAGTCGCCCGGGGGCCGGCGAGCAGTACTTC. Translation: CASRPGAGEQYF.

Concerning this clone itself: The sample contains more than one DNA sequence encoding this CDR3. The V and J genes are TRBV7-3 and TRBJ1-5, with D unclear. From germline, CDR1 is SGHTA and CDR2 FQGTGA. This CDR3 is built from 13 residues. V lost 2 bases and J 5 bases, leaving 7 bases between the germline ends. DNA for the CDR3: TGTGCCAGCAGCTTAGGTGGAGATCAGCCCCAGCATTTT. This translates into CASSLGGDQPQHF.

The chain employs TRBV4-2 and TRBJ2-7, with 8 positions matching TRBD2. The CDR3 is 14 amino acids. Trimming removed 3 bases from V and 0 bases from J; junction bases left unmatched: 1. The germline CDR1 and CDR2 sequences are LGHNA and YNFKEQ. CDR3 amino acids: CASSQAGGSYEQYF. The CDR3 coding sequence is TGTGCCAGCAGCCAGGCGGGGGGCTCCTACGAGCAGTACTTC.

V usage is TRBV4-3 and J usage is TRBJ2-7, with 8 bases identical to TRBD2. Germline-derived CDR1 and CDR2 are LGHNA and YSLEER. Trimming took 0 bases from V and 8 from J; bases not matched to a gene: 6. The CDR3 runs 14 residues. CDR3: CASSQEGSGGKQYF. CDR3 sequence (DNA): TGCGCCAGCAGCCAAGAAGGCTCGGGGGGGAAGCAGTACTTC.

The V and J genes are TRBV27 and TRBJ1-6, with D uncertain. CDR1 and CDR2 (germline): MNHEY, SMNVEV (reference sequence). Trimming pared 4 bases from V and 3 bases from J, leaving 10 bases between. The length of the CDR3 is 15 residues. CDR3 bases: TGTGCCAGCAGTTACCTGGGGTACTATAATTCACCCCTCCACTTT. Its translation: CASSYLGYYNSPLHF.

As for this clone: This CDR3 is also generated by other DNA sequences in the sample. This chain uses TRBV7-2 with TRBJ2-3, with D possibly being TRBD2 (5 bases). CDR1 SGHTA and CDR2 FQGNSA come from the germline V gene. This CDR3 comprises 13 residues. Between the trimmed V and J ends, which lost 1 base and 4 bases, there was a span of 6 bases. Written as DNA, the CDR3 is TGTGCCAGCAGCTTAGTCGGGGCAGATACGCAGTATTTT. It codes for CASSLVGADTQYF.

The CDR3 sequence is CASSWAKEQFF. CDR3 sequence (DNA): TGTGCCAGCAGCTGGGCAAAAGAGCAGTTCTTC. The chain has TRBV7-9 and TRBJ2-1; D uncertain. CDR3 length equals 11 residues. Per the germline V gene, CDR1 is SEHNR and CDR2 is FQNEAQ (reference sequence). V lost 4 bases, J lost 10 bases, and 8 bases lay in between.

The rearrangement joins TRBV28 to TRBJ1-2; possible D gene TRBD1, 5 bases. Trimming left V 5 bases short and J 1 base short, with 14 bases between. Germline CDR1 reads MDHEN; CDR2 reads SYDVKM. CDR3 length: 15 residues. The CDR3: CASSQVPGGNYGYTF. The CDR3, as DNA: TGTGCCAGCAGTCAGGTCCCGGGGGGTAACTATGGCTACACCTTC.

The CDR3, as DNA: TGTGCCAGCAGCTCCCACCAACTAGGGAGTAGGGAGACCCAGTACTTC. It specifies CASSSHQLGSRETQYF. The chain carries TRBV5-4 and TRBJ2-5; weak D call: TRBD2 (5 bases). V lost 3 bases and J lost 5, with 20 bases in between. CDR3 length: 16 amino acids. Germline V lookup: CDR1 SGHNT, CDR2 YYREEE (reference sequence).

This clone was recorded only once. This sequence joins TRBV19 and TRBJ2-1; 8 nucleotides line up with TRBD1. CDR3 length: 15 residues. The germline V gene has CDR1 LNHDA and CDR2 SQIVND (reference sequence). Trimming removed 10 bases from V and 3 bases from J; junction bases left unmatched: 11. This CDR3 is CATKDWDRLYNEQFF. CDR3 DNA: TGTGCCACTAAAGACTGGGACAGGCTCTACAATGAGCAGTTCTTC. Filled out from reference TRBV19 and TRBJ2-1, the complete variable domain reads DGGITQSPKYLFRKEGQNVTLSCEQNLNHDAMYWYRQDPGQGLRLIYYSQIVNDFQKGDIAEGYSVSREKKESFPLTVTSAQKNPTAFYLCATKDWDRLYNEQFFGPGTRLTVL.

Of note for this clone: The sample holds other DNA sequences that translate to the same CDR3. The CDR3 is CASSLKNQPQHF. The DNA for the CDR3 is TGTGCCAGCAGTCTTAAGAATCAGCCCCAGCATTTT. The chain combines TRBV28 with TRBJ1-5; no clear D gene. Germline CDR1 reads MDHEN; CDR2 reads SYDVKM. V was shortened by 5 bases and J by 4 bases, with 6 bases between the two germline ends. CDR3 length equals 12 residues.

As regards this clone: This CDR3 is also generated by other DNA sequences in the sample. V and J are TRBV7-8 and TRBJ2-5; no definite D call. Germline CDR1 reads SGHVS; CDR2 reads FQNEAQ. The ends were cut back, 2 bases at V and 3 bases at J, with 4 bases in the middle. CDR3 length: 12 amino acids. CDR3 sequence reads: CASSLREETQYF. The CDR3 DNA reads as TGTGCCAGCAGCTTAAGGGAAGAGACCCAGTACTTC.

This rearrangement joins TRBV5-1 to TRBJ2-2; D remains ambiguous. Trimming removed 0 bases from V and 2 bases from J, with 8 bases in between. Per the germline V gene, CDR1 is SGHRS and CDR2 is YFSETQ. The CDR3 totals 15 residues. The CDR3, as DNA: TGCGCCAGCAGCTTGGAGTGGGGAAACACCGGGGAGCTGTTTTTT. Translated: CASSLEWGNTGELFF.

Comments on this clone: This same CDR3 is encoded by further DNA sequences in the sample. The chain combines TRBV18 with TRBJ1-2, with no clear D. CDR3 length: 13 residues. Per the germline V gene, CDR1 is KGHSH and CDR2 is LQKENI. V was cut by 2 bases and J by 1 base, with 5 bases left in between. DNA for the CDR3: TGTGCCAGCTCACCAGGTCTTAACTATGGCTACACCTTC. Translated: CASSPGLNYGYTF.

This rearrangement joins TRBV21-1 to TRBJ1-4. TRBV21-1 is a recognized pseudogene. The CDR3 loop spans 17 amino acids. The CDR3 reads CASSINRVAGIIEKLFF. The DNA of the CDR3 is TGTGCCAGCAGCATAAACCGGGTCGCCGGGATTATAGAAAAACTGTTTTTT.

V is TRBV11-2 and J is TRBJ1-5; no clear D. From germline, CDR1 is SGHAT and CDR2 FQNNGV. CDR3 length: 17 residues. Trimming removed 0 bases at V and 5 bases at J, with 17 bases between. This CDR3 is CASSLEGGVGVYQPQHF. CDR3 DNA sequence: TGTGCCAGCAGCTTAGAAGGTGGCGTAGGAGTGTATCAGCCCCAGCATTTT.

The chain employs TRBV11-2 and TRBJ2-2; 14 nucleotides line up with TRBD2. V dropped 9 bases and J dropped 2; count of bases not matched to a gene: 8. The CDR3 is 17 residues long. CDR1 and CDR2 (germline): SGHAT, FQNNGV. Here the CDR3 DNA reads TGTGCCAGTAATACGGGACTAGCGGGGGTAAACACCGGGGAGCTGTTTTTT. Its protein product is CASNTGLAGVNTGELFF.

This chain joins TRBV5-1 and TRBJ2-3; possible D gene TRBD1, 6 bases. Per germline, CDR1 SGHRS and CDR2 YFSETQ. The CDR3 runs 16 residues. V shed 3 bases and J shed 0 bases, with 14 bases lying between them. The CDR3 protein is CASSWGQATSTDTQYF. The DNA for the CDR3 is TGCGCCAGCAGCTGGGGGCAGGCTACTAGCACAGATACGCAGTATTTT.